This T cell receptor (beta chain) came from a study of blood T cell repertoires in COVID-19. Overall study: Acute and convalescent COVID-19 specimens originated in the United States, Italy and Spain.

Original data processing: Reference gene primer amplification gave estimated nucleated cell counts. TCRdb's copy holds only in-frame clones and misses some; the assay was immunoSEQ multiplex PCR. That table is the source of V, J and clone size, and D and trimming were worked out from the DNA. The sample records about 260,000 clones, approximately 87% being singletons. This CDR3 region has 14 residues. V was pared by 3 bases and J by 5 bases, with 13 bases between. Per the germline V gene, CDR1 is MNHNS and CDR2 is SASEGT. The TCR was taken from a woman between 40 and 50 years old who had recovered from COVID-19. The chain joins TRBV6-1 to TRBJ2-5; D perhaps matches TRBD2 (7 bases). The material sequenced was peripheral blood. CDR3 nucleotides: TGTGCCAGCAGTGATTGGGGGGGGCGGGAGACCCAGTACTTC. Protein product: CASSDWGGRETQYF.